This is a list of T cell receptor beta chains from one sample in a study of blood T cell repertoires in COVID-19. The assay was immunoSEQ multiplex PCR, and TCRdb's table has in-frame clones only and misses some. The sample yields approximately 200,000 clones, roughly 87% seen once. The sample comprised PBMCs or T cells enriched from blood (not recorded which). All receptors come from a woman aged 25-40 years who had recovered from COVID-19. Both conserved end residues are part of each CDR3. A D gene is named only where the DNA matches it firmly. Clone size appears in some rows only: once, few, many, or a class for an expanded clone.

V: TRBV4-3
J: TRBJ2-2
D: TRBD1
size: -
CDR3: CASSRGQANTGELFF
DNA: TGCGCCAGCAGCCGGGGACAGGCGAACACCGGGGAGCTGTTTTTT

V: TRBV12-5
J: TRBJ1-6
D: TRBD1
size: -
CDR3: CASEQGGNSPLHF
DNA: TGTGCTAGTGAGCAGGGGGGAAATTCACCCCTCCACTTT

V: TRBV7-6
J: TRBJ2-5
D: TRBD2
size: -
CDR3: CASSKTSGGDLQETQYF
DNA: TGTGCCAGCAGCAAAACTAGCGGGGGGGACCTGCAAGAGACCCAGTACTTC

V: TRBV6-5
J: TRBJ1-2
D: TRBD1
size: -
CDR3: CASSTGENGYTF
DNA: TGTGCCAGCAGTACAGGGGAAAATGGCTACACCTTC

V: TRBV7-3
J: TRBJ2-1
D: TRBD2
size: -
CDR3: CASSLYGTSGYNEQFF
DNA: TGTGCCAGCAGCTTATACGGGACTAGCGGCTACAATGAGCAGTTCTTC

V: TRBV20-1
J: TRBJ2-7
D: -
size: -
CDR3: CSLRDPYEQYF
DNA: TGCAGTCTCAGGGATCCCTACGAGCAGTACTTC

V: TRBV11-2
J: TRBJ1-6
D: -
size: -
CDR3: CASSRTANSPLHF
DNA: TGTGCCAGCAGCCGGACTGCTAATTCACCCCTCCACTTT

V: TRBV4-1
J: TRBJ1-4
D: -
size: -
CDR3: CASSQAGRENEKLFF
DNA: TGCGCCAGCAGCCAAGCCGGACGGGAAAATGAAAAACTGTTTTTT

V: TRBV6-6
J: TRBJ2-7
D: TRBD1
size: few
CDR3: CASSPGQGYSYEQYF
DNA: TGTGCCAGCAGCCCCGGACAGGGGTACTCCTACGAGCAGTACTTC

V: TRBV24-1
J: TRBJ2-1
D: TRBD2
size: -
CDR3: CATSDRLAGIEQFF
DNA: TGTGCCACCAGTGATCGACTAGCGGGAATTGAGCAGTTCTTC

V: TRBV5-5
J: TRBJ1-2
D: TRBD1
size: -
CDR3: CASSRTGAENYGYTF
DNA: TGTGCCAGCAGCCGGACAGGGGCCGAGAACTATGGCTACACCTTC

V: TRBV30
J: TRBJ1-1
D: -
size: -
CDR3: CAWSPKGPLNTEAFF
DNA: TGTGCCTGGAGCCCCAAGGGGCCGTTGAACACTGAAGCTTTCTTT

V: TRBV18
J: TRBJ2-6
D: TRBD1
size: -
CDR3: CASSRTQGVTSVANVLTF
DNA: TGTGCCAGCTCAAGGACACAGGGGGTAACCTCTGTGGCCAACGTCCTGACTTTC

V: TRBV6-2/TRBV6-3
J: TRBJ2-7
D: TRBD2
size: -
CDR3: CASSYRLAGASSYEQYF
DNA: TGTGCCAGCAGTTACCGGCTAGCGGGTGCCAGCTCCTACGAGCAGTACTTC

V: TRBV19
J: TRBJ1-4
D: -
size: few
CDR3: CASRWGGNEKLFF
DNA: TGTGCCAGTAGATGGGGGGGGAATGAAAAACTGTTTTTT

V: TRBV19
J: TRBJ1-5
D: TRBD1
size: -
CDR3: CASGDSQPQHF
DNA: TGTGCCAGCGGGGACAGCCAGCCCCAGCATTTT

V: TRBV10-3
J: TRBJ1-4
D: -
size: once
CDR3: CAISGGSSEKLFF
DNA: TGTGCCATCAGTGGAGGAAGTAGTGAAAAACTGTTTTTT

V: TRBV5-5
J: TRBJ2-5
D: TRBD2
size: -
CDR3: CASTRGLAGGQETQYF
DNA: TGTGCCAGCACCCGAGGACTAGCGGGGGGTCAAGAGACCCAGTACTTC

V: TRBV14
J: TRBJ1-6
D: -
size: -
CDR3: CASSRNAARNSPLHF
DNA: TGTGCCAGCAGCAGGAATGCGGCTCGGAATTCACCCCTCCACTTT

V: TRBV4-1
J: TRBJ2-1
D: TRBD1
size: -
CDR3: CASSHLGQGGYNEQFF
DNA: TGCGCCAGCAGCCACCTCGGACAGGGGGGGTACAATGAGCAGTTCTTC

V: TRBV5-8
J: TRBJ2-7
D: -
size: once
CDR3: CASSFTGLYHEQYF
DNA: TGTGCCAGCAGCTTCACAGGGCTTTACCACGAGCAGTACTTC

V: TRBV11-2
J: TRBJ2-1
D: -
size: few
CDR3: CASSLGGPTDEQFF
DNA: TGTGCCAGCAGCTTAGGGGGCCCTACGGATGAGCAGTTCTTC

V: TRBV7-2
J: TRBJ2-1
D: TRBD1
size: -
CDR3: CASSLVPVTGDEQFF
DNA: TGTGCCAGCAGCTTAGTCCCCGTGACAGGGGATGAGCAGTTCTTC

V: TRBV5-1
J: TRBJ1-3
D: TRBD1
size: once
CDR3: CASSSGTGNSGNTIYF
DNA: TGCGCCAGCAGTTCCGGGACAGGGAACTCTGGAAACACCATATATTTT

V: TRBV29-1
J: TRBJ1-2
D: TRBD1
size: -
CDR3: CSVETGLRGGYTF
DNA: TGCAGCGTCGAGACAGGGCTCCGAGGGGGCTACACCTTC

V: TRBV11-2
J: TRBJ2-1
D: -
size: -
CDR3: CASGTSDNEQFF
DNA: TGTGCCAGCGGGACATCCGACAATGAGCAGTTCTTC

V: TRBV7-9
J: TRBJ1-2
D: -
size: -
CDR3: CASSSREFNYGYTF
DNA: TGTGCCAGCAGCTCGAGGGAGTTCAACTATGGCTACACCTTC

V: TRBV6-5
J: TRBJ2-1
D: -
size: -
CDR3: CASSYAGRSYNEQFF
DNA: TGTGCCAGCAGTTACGCGGGCCGCTCCTACAATGAGCAGTTCTTC

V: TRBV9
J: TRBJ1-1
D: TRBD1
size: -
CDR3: CASSVDSTGRHEAFF
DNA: TGTGCCAGCAGCGTGGATTCGACAGGGAGGCACGAAGCTTTCTTT

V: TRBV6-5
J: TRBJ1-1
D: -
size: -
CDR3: CASSFGEGLDTEAFF
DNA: TGTGCCAGCAGTTTTGGCGAGGGACTCGACACTGAAGCTTTCTTT

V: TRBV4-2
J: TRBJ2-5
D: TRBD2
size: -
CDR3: CASSQVTSGTQETQYF
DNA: TGTGCCAGCAGCCAAGTTACTAGCGGAACGCAAGAGACCCAGTACTTC

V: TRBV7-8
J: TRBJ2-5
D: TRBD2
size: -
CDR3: CASSLEVTSGPRQETQYF
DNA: TGTGCCAGCAGCTTAGAGGTTACTAGCGGGCCTCGGCAAGAGACCCAGTACTTC

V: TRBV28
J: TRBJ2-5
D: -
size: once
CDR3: CASITGSDSQETQYF
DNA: TGTGCCAGCATAACTGGTTCGGACTCCCAAGAGACCCAGTACTTC

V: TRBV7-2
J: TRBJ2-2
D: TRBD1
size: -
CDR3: CASSLQGATGELFF
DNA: TGTGCCAGCAGCTTGCAGGGGGCGACCGGGGAGCTGTTTTTT

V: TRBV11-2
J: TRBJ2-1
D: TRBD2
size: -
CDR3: CASSPSGGGLYEQFF
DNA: TGTGCCAGCAGCCCCAGCGGGGGCGGGTTATATGAGCAGTTCTTC

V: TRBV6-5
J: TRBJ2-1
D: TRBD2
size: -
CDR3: CASSLAEYNEQFF
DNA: TGTGCCAGCAGCCTAGCGGAATACAATGAGCAGTTCTTC

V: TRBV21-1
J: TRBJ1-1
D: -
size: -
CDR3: CASSKWSSPTEAFF
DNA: TGTGCCAGCAGCAAATGGAGCAGTCCGACTGAAGCTTTCTTT

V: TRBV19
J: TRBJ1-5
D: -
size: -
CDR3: CASSSGLISNQPQHF
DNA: TGTGCCAGTAGTTCAGGACTGATTAGCAATCAGCCCCAGCATTTT

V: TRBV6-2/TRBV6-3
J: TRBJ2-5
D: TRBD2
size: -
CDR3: CASSRTTLAGDQETQYF
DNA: TGTGCCAGCAGCCGAACAACACTAGCGGGGGATCAAGAGACCCAGTACTTC

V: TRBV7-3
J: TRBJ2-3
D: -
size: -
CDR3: CASSPEADTDTQYF
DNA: TGTGCCAGCAGCCCCGAAGCGGACACAGATACGCAGTATTTT

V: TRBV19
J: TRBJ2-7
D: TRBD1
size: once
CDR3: CASSIGRATGDSYEQYF
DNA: TGTGCCAGTAGTATAGGACGTGCGACAGGGGATAGCTACGAGCAGTACTTC

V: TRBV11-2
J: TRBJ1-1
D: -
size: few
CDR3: CASSLVSTEAFF
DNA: TGTGCCAGCAGCTTGGTGAGCACTGAAGCTTTCTTT

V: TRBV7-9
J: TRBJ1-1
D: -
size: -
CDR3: CASSTGGAEAFF
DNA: TGTGCCAGCAGCACCGGCGGGGCTGAAGCTTTCTTT